This T cell receptor (beta chain) was retrieved from a study of OX40 agonist ivuxolimab in advanced cancers. The wider study: Patients were 82.7% male with ages about 23 to 79, mean around 58. Enrollees could have had prior anti-PD-1, anti-PD-L1 or anti-CTLA-4 therapy, which roughly 40% had received.

This clone was found once. Autoimmune disease history or systemic immunosuppression barred patients. Blood got drawn at baseline, again on cycle 4 day 1, and then on cycle 7 day 1. TCRdb's table, derived via immunoSEQ multiplex PCR, lists solely in-frame clones and lacks some. The table shows 20,000 or so clones, with roughly 91% occurring only once. Sequenced material: CD4+ or CD8+ T cells sorted from blood, taken in a trial of the OX40 agonist ivuxolimab. The sequence came from an adult with an advanced solid tumor such as melanoma, head and neck, liver or kidney cancer.

CDR3 in amino acids: CASSLTLTRLDTIYF. The CDR3 DNA is TGTGCCAGCAGCTTGACACTGACCCGTTTAGACACCATATATTTT. This sequence joins TRBV7-2 and TRBJ1-3, with D unresolved. V lost 3 bases, J lost 8 bases, and 17 bases lay in between. This CDR3 has 15 amino acids. Germline V gene sequence: CDR1 SGHTA, CDR2 FQGNSA. Full variable domain (missing parts from reference TRBV7-2 and TRBJ1-3): GAGVSQSPSNKVTEKGKDVELRCDPISGHTALYWYRQSLGQGLEFLIYFQGNSAPDKSGLPSDRFSAERTGGSVSTLTIQRTQQEDSAVYLCASSLTLTRLDTIYFGEGSWLTVV.